One and the same sample provided the 21 T cell receptor beta chains below, sequenced in a study of T cells in Graves' hyperthyroidism and ophthalmopathy. The investigators amplified TCR beta CDR3 regions from RNA transcripts. TCR CDR3 underwent first-round RT-PCR with the HTBI primer set. TCRdb re-analysed the multiplex PCR reads in MiXCR, keeping a single row per CDR3 protein. Here the sample spans 690,000 or so distinct CDR3 sequences, about 19% being singletons. Sequenced material: blood. The receptors derive from a woman between 50 and 59 years old with Graves' hyperthyroidism that later progressed to Graves' ophthalmopathy.

The table lists this clonotype with many counts. The CDR3 nucleotides are TGTGCCAGCAGACCCCCTCGGGGAACTAGCACAGATACGCAGTATTTT. It translates to CASRPPRGTSTDTQYF. The V call is TRBV12-3 or TRBV12-4, the J call TRBJ2-3; possibly TRBD2 for D (5 bases). The V end lost 6 bases, the J end lost 0 bases, and 16 bases lay between the germline ends. The CDR3 consists of 16 residues.

This clonotype showed up many times. The rearrangement joins TRBV2 to TRBJ2-7; D perhaps matches TRBD1 (5 bases). The V gene's germline CDR1 is SNHLY and CDR2 FYNNEI. The CDR3 extends over 13 amino acids. V gave up 11 bases and J gave up 2 bases, with 16 bases separating them. The CDR3 reads CAARGGQTYEQYF. The CDR3 DNA reads TGTGCCGCAAGGGGTGGACAAACCTACGAGCAGTACTTC.

This clonotype has just one count. The rearrangement uses TRBV7-2 and TRBJ1-6; D is perhaps TRBD1 (5 bases). Trimming pared 0 bases from V and 9 bases from J, leaving 15 bases between. The CDR3 runs 16 residues. Germline-derived CDR1 and CDR2 are SGHTA and FQGNSA. In DNA form, the CDR3 reads TGTGCCAGCAGCTTAGCTGGGACGTCGGTAGGTTCACCCCTCCACTTT. Translated: CASSLAGTSVGSPLHF.

In its sample, this clonotype was seen a few times. J is TRBJ1-5 and V is TRBV6-6; no definite D call. There are 15 residues in the CDR3. CDR1 is MNHNY, CDR2 SVGAGI, per germline (reference sequence). V was shortened by 2 bases and J by 3 bases, with 11 bases between the two germline ends. The CDR3 bases are TGTGCCAGCAGTTACGGGAGCGATAACAATCAGCCCCAGCATTTT. Its translation is CASSYGSDNNQPQHF.

Turning to this clonotype: A clone one base away is much larger, so this may be a read error. The chain links TRBV11-1 to TRBJ2-1; D possibly uses TRBD1 or TRBD2 (5 bases each). The ends were cut back, 1 base at V and 2 bases at J, with 9 bases in the middle. Germline lookup yields CDR1 SGHAT and CDR2 FQDESV (reference sequence). The CDR3 is 15 residues long. The CDR3 protein is CASSLGGKTYNEQFF. The DNA of the CDR3 is TGTGCCAGCAGCTTAGGGGGGAAGACCTACAATGAGCAGTTCTTC. Full variable domain (missing parts from reference TRBV11-1 and TRBJ2-1): EAEVAQSPRYKITEKSQAVAFWCDPISGHATLYWYRQILGQGPELLVQFQDESVVDDSQLPKDRFSAERLKGVDSTLKIQPAELGDSAMYLCASSLGGKTYNEQFFGPGTRLTVL.

As for this clonotype: Being one base from a much bigger clone, this may be a read error. The chain recombines TRBV15 with TRBJ2-3, with 8 bases matching TRBD1. J lost 1 base, V lost 1 base, and 4 bases had no gene match. This CDR3 comprises 16 residues. CDR1 is LNHNV, CDR2 YYDKDF, per germline (reference sequence). The CDR3: CATSRGLGQGTDTQYF. The CDR3 DNA reads as TGTGCCACCAGCAGAGGTTTGGGACAGGGCACAGATACGCAGTATTTT.

This clonotype came up many times. The V call is TRBV6-1, the J call TRBJ1-1; weak D call: TRBD1 (6 bases). Germline V CDR1 and CDR2: MNHNS, SASEGT. The CDR3 has 14 amino acids. V was trimmed by 6 bases and J by 3 bases, leaving 14 bases between them. The CDR3 here is CASSTGKVDTEAFF. The CDR3 DNA is TGTGCCAGCAGCACAGGGAAAGTGGACACTGAAGCTTTCTTT.

This clonotype was picked up many times. V and J are TRBV30 and TRBJ1-4, with no clear D. The germline V gene encodes CDR1 GTSNPN and CDR2 SVGIG (reference sequence). The CDR3 has 15 amino acids. Trimming cost V 2 bases and J 3 bases, with 13 bases left between them. The CDR3 bases are TGTGCCTGGAGTTATACCCAGCAAGCTAATGAAAAACTGTTTTTT. It encodes CAWSYTQQANEKLFF.

This clonotype occurred a few times. One junction end does not reproduce the germline sequence, and a read error may be involved. This chain connects TRBV20-1 to TRBJ1-3, with D uncertain. From germline, CDR1 is DFQATT and CDR2 SNEGSKA (reference sequence). The CDR3 length is 16 residues. For the CDR3, the DNA is TGCAGTGCTAGAGTCGCAGGCACCTTCTCTGGAAACACCATACATTTT. Its protein is CSARVAGTFSGNTIHF.

The rearrangement links TRBV27 to TRBJ2-5, with a tentative D call TRBD1 (6 bases). Germline assignment: CDR1 MNHEY and CDR2 SMNVEV (reference sequence). The CDR3 sequence is 15 residues long. Between the trimmed V and J ends, which lost 7 bases and 1 base, there was a span of 16 bases. The CDR3 sequence: CASNSLRDTQETQYF. The CDR3 DNA is TGTGCCAGCAATTCTTTACGGGACACCCAAGAGACCCAGTACTTC.

In this sample, this clonotype turned up many times. The rearrangement joins TRBV5-1 to TRBJ2-7, with 10 bases matching TRBD1. The CDR3 is 15 residues long. Germline V gene sequence: CDR1 SGHRS, CDR2 YFSETQ. With V trimmed by 7 bases and J by 1 base, 8 bases remained unmatched. The CDR3 spells CASRGAGQGSYEQYF. Written as DNA, the CDR3 is TGCGCCAGCCGGGGGGCGGGACAGGGGTCCTACGAGCAGTACTTC.

There are many counts of this clonotype. The rearrangement uses TRBV18 and TRBJ1-2, with D possibly TRBD1 on 5 matching bases. This CDR3 has 15 amino acids. The V gene's germline CDR1 is KGHSH and CDR2 LQKENI. The V end was cut by 4 bases, the J end by 2 bases, with 14 bases between. The CDR3 sequence is CASSHGRDFNYGYTF. The CDR3 bases are TGTGCCAGCTCACACGGCAGGGACTTCAACTATGGCTACACCTTC.

This clonotype has a handful of counts. The chain links TRBV6-1 to TRBJ2-1; 8 bases fit TRBD2. The CDR3 sequence is 14 residues long. J lost 4 bases, V lost 8 bases, and 7 bases had no gene match. CDR1 MNHNS and CDR2 SASEGT come from the germline V gene. The CDR3 nucleotides are TGTGCCAGCCTGATGATAGCGGGATACAATGAGCAGTTCTTC. This codes for CASLMIAGYNEQFF.

This clonotype was counted between two and nine times. The chain carries TRBV6-1 and TRBJ2-5; D call uncertain. The germline V and J ends were trimmed by 2 bases and 9 bases, with 7 bases remaining between them. The CDR3 consists of 11 residues. Looked up from germline, CDR1 is MNHNS and CDR2 is SASEGT. CDR3 amino acids: CASSEIGSQYF. The CDR3 DNA is TGTGCCAGCAGTGAAATCGGGTCCCAGTACTTC.

This clonotype was seen ten or more times. V usage is TRBV6-1 and J usage is TRBJ2-3, with TRBD2 as a possible D gene (7 bases). Germline values: CDR1 MNHNS, CDR2 SASEGT. Between the trimmed V and J ends, which lost 6 bases and 4 bases, there was a span of 26 bases. CDR3 length equals 18 residues. In DNA, the CDR3 is TGTGCCAGCAGCCCGACTGGGGGGGGGCCTTTTTCACCAGATACGCAGTATTTT. Encoded protein: CASSPTGGGPFSPDTQYF.

This clonotype was counted many times. V and J are TRBV29-1 and TRBJ2-1; 8 nucleotides match TRBD2. This CDR3 is built from 16 residues. From germline, CDR1 is SQVTM and CDR2 ANQGSEA. V dropped 6 bases and J dropped 5; count of bases not matched to a gene: 15. The CDR3 sequence is CSVDAAVSGANNEQFF. The CDR3 DNA is TGCAGCGTCGACGCCGCAGTTAGCGGGGCAAACAATGAGCAGTTCTTC.

This clonotype has more than one count but fewer than ten. This rearrangement joins TRBV20-1 to TRBJ2-7; 10 bases match TRBD1. The CDR3 covers 14 residues. CDR1 is DFQATT and CDR2 is SNEGSKA in the germline V gene (reference sequence). V shed 5 bases, J shed 6 bases, and the junction held 10 bases outside the gene matches. CDR3: CSAPRDRGNVEQYF. CDR3 in DNA: TGCAGTGCTCCCCGGGACAGGGGTAATGTCGAGCAGTACTTC.

This chain uses TRBV29-1 with TRBJ2-5; 10 nucleotides match TRBD1. This CDR3 has 12 amino acids. V lost 7 bases, J lost 5 bases, and 4 bases stayed unmatched. Germline V gene sequence: CDR1 SQVTM, CDR2 ANQGSEA. CDR3 sequence reads: CSGGQGKETQYF. In DNA form, the CDR3 reads TGCAGCGGGGGACAGGGGAAGGAGACCCAGTACTTC.

This clonotype occurred a few times. V gene TRBV7-9 combines with J gene TRBJ2-1; a possible D gene is TRBD2 (7 bases). The CDR3 loop spans 16 amino acids. V lost 5 bases to trimming and J lost 0 bases, with 14 bases between them. CDR1 is SEHNR and CDR2 is FQNEAQ in the germline V gene (reference sequence). The CDR3 DNA reads TGTGCCAGCAGCCCAAGGGGGGGTACCTCCTACAATGAGCAGTTCTTC. Translation: CASSPRGGTSYNEQFF.

This clonotype appeared many times. The V call is TRBV7-2, the J call TRBJ1-2; TRBD1 might be the D (6 bases). V was pared by 4 bases and J by 8 bases, with 8 bases between. The CDR3 has 11 residues. The germline V gene encodes CDR1 SGHTA and CDR2 FQGNSA. CDR3 in amino acids: CASSSGVGYTF. CDR3 DNA sequence: TGTGCCAGCAGCTCAGGGGTCGGCTACACCTTC.

The chain couples TRBV6-4 to TRBJ1-5; perhaps TRBD1 as D (6 bases). V was clipped by 5 bases and J by 6 bases, with 17 bases between them. Germline assignment: CDR1 MRHNA and CDR2 SNTAGT. The CDR3 covers 15 residues. The CDR3 loop is CASSHLHREGQPQHF. CDR3 DNA: TGTGCCAGCAGTCACCTCCACAGGGAGGGTCAGCCCCAGCATTTT.